One and the same sample provided the 9 T cell receptor beta chains below, sequenced in a study of vaccination and CD4 T cells after COVID-19. Sequenced with the Oncomine TCR Beta short-read assay was DNA taken from cultured CD4+ T cells. TCRdb used MiXCR to reprocess the PCR reads, holding one entry per CDR3 protein. The sample records about 4,000 distinct CDR3 sequences, approximately 21% being singletons. Treatment denoted: roughly 11-day PBMC culture with coronavirus spike peptide pools or control peptides (ViraFEST assay). Their antigen targets remain unknown. The sequenced sample was CD4+ T cells from blood, cultured in vitro. Source of these receptors: a human donor who had recovered from COVID-19.

This chain links TRBV10-3 with TRBJ2-5; 8 bases fit TRBD1. Trimming removed 5 bases from V and 5 bases from J; junction bases left unmatched: 7. The germline V gene encodes CDR1 ENHRY and CDR2 SYGVKD. The length of the CDR3 is 14 residues. The chain's CDR3 is CAISRQGRSETQYF. CDR3 nucleotide sequence: TGTGCCATCAGTAGACAGGGGAGGTCGGAGACCCAGTACTTC.

The V gene is TRBV30, the J gene TRBJ2-2; no firm D call. Germline lookup yields CDR1 GTSNPN and CDR2 SVGIG (reference sequence). The CDR3 is 13 amino acids. With 0 bases removed from V and 7 bases from J, the gap between germline ends came to 9 bases. CDR3 residues: CAWSVNGFGELFF. The CDR3 coding sequence is TGTGCCTGGAGTGTAAATGGGTTCGGGGAGCTGTTTTTT.

This clonotype was seen a few times. This rearrangement joins TRBV19 to TRBJ2-3, with D tentatively TRBD1 (6 bases). The CDR3 is 13 amino acids. Trimming shortened V by 4 bases and J by 6 bases, and 11 bases separated the two germline ends. Germline V lookup: CDR1 LNHDA, CDR2 SQIVND (reference sequence). The DNA of the CDR3 is TGTGCCAGTAGTAATACAGGGCGCGATACGCAGTATTTT. Its protein product is CASSNTGRDTQYF. Full variable domain (remainder filled in from reference TRBV19 and TRBJ2-3): DGGITQSPKYLFRKEGQNVTLSCEQNLNHDAMYWYRQDPGQGLRLIYYSQIVNDFQKGDIAEGYSVSREKKESFPLTVTSAQKNPTAFYLCASSNTGRDTQYFGPGTRLTVL.

There are a few counts of this clonotype. The chain uses TRBV24-1 and TRBJ2-7; 12 positions match TRBD1. In germline, CDR1 is KGHDR, CDR2 SFDVKD. With V trimmed by 8 bases and J by 5 bases, 6 bases remained unmatched. The CDR3 sequence is 14 residues long. In nucleotides, the CDR3 is TGTGCCACCATTCGGGACAGGGGGCGCCACGAGCAGTACTTC. This translates into CATIRDRGRHEQYF.

The chain combines TRBV12-3 or TRBV12-4 with TRBJ1-2; tentatively, D is TRBD1 (6 bases). V was trimmed by 5 bases and J by 3 bases, leaving 16 bases between them. The CDR3 spans 15 residues. The CDR3 here is CASSPDGGKDYGYTF. CDR3 bases: TGTGCCAGCAGTCCCGACGGGGGCAAGGACTATGGCTACACCTTC.

Within the sample, this clonotype is large. The rearrangement links TRBV11-2 to TRBJ2-5; TRBD2 agrees at 8 bases. CDR3 length equals 15 residues. Trimming took 5 bases from V and 4 from J; bases not matched to a gene: 9. The germline gives CDR1 SGHAT, CDR2 FQNNGV. CDR3 coding DNA: TGTGCCAGCAGCCCCGGCGGGACTAGAACAGAGACCCAGTACTTC. This codes for CASSPGGTRTETQYF.

The V call is TRBV5-1, the J call TRBJ1-6; D is perhaps TRBD1 (5 bases). The CDR3 totals 15 residues. Germline V lookup: CDR1 SGHRS, CDR2 YFSETQ. Between the trimmed V and J ends, which lost 0 bases and 8 bases, there was a span of 12 bases. Here the CDR3 reads CASSLGDDRYSPLHF. CDR3 sequence (DNA): TGCGCCAGCAGCTTGGGGGACGATAGATATTCACCCCTCCACTTT.

This clonotype was counted only a few times. The genes are TRBV7-8 and TRBJ2-1, with D perhaps TRBD1 (6 bases). Per germline, CDR1 SGHVS and CDR2 FQNEAQ. The CDR3 totals 13 residues. V was clipped by 5 bases and J by 8 bases, with 13 bases between them. CDR3 DNA: TGTGCCAGCAGCCTCCCCGGGACATATGAGCAGTTCTTC. This sequence encodes CASSLPGTYEQFF.

This chain links TRBV7-3 with TRBJ2-6; no firm D call. The V end lost 2 bases, the J end lost 0 bases, and 5 bases lay between the germline ends. Germline V gene lookup returns CDR1 SGHTA and CDR2 FQGTGA. The CDR3 loop spans 15 amino acids. The DNA of the CDR3 is TGTGCCAGCAGCTTAGATCTCTCTGGGGCCAACGTCCTGACTTTC. This gives the protein CASSLDLSGANVLTF.